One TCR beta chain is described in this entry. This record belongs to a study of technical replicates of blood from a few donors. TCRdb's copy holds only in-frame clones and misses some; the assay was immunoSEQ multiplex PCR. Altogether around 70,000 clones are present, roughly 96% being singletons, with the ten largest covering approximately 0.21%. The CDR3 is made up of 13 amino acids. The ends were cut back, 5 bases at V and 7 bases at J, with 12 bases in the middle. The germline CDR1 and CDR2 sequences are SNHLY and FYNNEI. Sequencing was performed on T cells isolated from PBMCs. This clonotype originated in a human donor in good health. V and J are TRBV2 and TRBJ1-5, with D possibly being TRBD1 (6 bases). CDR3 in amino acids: CASSSDSRQPQHF. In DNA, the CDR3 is TGTGCCAGCAGTTCGGACAGTCGGCAGCCCCAGCATTTT.